This is a list of T cell receptor beta chains from one sample in a study of T cell changes during pregnancy in multiple sclerosis. TCRdb's table, derived via immunoSEQ multiplex PCR, lists solely in-frame clones and lacks some. This sample has 65,000 to 75,000 clones, with around 91% found just once. The sample was peripheral blood, taken in the third trimester of pregnancy. All receptors come from a female donor in good health, enrolled as a control in a pregnancy study. Each CDR3 is given without its conserved first and last residue. Clone size appears in some rows only: once, few, many, or a class for an expanded clone.

V gene,J gene,clone size,CDR3 length,CDR3 protein
TRBV25-1,TRBJ1-4,.,12,ASSDLNRDEKLF
TRBV4-1,TRBJ1-5,.,12,ASSPGQGTQPQH
TRBV14,TRBJ1-6,few,13,ASSAPGTGYSPLH
TRBV7-2,TRBJ2-5,.,12,ASSLASPRETQY
TRBV6-1,TRBJ1-2,.,12,ASSEGTGGYGYT
TRBV4-2,TRBJ1-4,.,13,ASSRSGQNNEKLF
TRBV15,TRBJ2-7,.,12,ATSPGAGLYEQY
TRBV5-1,TRBJ1-3,.,13,ASSRDKNSGNTIY
TRBV28,TRBJ1-2,.,12,ASSLQNSIYGYT
TRBV28,TRBJ1-2,.,11,ATSPGGEGGYT
TRBV4-3,TRBJ2-7,.,16,ASSPFTSTGTGGSEQY
TRBV10-3,TRBJ1-5,.,13,ATGTGDFMYQPQH
TRBV4-3,TRBJ2-5,.,16,ASSQGVPGLAGEETQY
TRBV9,TRBJ1-2,.,13,ASSKGGTGRDGYT
TRBV18,TRBJ1-1,.,13,ASSPGTGRNTEAF
TRBV6-4,TRBJ1-2,.,12,ASSDSGGVQGYT
TRBV28,TRBJ1-2,.,11,ATRRGRNHGYT
TRBV6-5,TRBJ1-6,.,13,ASSPEGRSAPPLH
TRBV6-5,TRBJ1-1,.,10,ASSRGNTEAF
TRBV7-9,TRBJ1-2,few,11,ASSATLAGGYT
TRBV5-4,TRBJ2-3,.,14,ASSMVAGGVPDTQY
TRBV9,TRBJ2-3,.,16,ASSSGTSGGISTDTQY
TRBV15,TRBJ1-1,.,12,ATRLQGANTEAF
TRBV7-3,TRBJ2-1,.,12,ASSAAGSYNEQF
TRBV19,TRBJ1-2,.,14,ASSPGGQTRTGGYT
TRBV28,TRBJ1-5,.,16,ASSLVRPPDRGGQPQH
TRBV28,TRBJ1-4,.,13,ASSSTGTTNEKLF
TRBV7-9,TRBJ1-5,.,13,ASSLAGRGSQPQH
TRBV5-1,TRBJ2-5,.,15,ASSGTGTATYQETQY
TRBV29-1,TRBJ2-1,.,13,SVEPRGTGYNEQF
TRBV21-1,TRBJ1-3,.,15,ASSKDRGRLFGNTIY
TRBV4-3,TRBJ2-1,.,13,ASSQGSQNYNEQF
TRBV9,TRBJ1-6,.,13,ASSTRDRGNSPLH
TRBV6-6,TRBJ1-4,.,11,AVLRATNEKLF
TRBV18,TRBJ1-1,.,11,ASSWGEQGEAF
TRBV5-8,TRBJ1-1,.,14,ASSFIGQQGNTEAF
TRBV2,TRBJ2-1,.,14,ASSGSRLSSYNEQF
TRBV14,TRBJ1-2,.,10,ASSPGLVGYT
TRBV13,TRBJ1-1,.,12,ASSWGQGTEKAF
TRBV27,TRBJ1-1,once,12,ASSLSWGNTEAF
TRBV18,TRBJ1-1,.,14,ASSRGQAMMNTEAF
TRBV7-9,TRBJ2-7,.,12,ASSFRDRRDEQY
TRBV7-2,TRBJ2-1,once,12,ASSYTGGYNEQF
TRBV7-2,TRBJ1-5,.,11,ASSARQGQPQH
TRBV5-1,TRBJ1-6,.,14,ASRWDSSSYNSPLH
TRBV6-5,TRBJ2-7,.,11,ASSYESRGEQY
TRBV4-1,TRBJ1-1,.,13,ASSQDRGKNTEAF
TRBV7-2,TRBJ1-1,.,12,ASSLVSGNTEAF
TRBV13,TRBJ2-1,.,13,ASSLIQLYNNEQF
TRBV9,TRBJ1-2,.,13,ASSGRTGGTYGYT
TRBV28,TRBJ1-1,.,11,ASRDGLNTEAF
TRBV15,TRBJ2-7,.,15,ATSREMTGDNSYEQY
TRBV7-9,TRBJ1-1,.,12,ASSFSIGGTEAF